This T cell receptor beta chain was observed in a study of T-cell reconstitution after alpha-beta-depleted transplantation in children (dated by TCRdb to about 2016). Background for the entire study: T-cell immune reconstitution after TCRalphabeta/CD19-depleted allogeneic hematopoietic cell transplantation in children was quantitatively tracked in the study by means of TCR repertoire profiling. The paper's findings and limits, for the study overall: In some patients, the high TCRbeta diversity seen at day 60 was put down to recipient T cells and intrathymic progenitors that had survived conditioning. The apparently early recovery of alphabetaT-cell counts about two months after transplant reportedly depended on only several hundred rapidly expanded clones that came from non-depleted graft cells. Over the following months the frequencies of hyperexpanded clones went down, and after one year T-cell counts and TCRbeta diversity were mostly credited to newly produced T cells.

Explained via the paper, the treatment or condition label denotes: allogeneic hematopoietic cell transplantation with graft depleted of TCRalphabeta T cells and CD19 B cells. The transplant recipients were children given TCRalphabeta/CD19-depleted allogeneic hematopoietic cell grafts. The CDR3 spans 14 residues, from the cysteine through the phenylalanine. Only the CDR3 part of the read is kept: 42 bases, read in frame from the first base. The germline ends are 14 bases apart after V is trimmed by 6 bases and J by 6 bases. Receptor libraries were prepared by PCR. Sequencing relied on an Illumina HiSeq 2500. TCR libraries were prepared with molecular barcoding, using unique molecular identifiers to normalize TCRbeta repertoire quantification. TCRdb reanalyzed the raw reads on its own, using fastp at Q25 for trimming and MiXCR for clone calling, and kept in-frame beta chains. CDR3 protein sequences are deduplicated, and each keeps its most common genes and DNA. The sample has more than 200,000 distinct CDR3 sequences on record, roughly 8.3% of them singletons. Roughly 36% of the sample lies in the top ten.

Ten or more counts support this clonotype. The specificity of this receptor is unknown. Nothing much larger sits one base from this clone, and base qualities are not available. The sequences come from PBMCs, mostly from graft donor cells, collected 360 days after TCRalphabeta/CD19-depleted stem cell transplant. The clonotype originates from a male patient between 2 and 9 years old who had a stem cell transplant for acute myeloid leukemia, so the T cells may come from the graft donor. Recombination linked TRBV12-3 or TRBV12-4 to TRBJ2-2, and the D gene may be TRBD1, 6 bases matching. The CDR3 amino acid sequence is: CASRGRRGPGELFF. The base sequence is TGTGCCAGCAGAGGACGCAGGGGACCCGGGGAGCTGTTTTTT.